This TCR beta chain was recovered during a study of T cell repertoires in cytomegalovirus infection. Study in general: The authors relied on CMV epitopes, both recently identified HLA-C-restricted and well-studied HLA-B-restricted. In public TCR beta signatures, there were indications of both CMV infection and matching HLA type.

General observations from the study: The response measured ex vivo was dominated by TCR beta clonotypes (HLA-C-restricted and CMV-specific). Cumulative public TCR beta family frequency identified CMV carriers with the relevant HLA.

One entry per CDR3 protein results from TCRdb running MiXCR on the reads. The sample includes over 25,000 distinct CDR3 sequences, roughly a fifth of them seen just once. This clonotype was seen ten or more times. Its specificity is unknown. Germline CDR1 DFQATT, CDR2 SNEGSKA (reference sequence). The ends were cut back, 0 bases at V and 11 bases at J, with 13 bases in the middle. The CDR3 is 12 amino acids. This material consisted of CD8+ T cells from cultured PBMCs, taken from culture after CMV antigen stimulation. The V and J genes are TRBV20-1 and TRBJ1-1; D call uncertain. The receptor's source is a human donor in good health (CMV status not recorded). Some clones in this sample may be carry-over from other donors' samples. CDR3 DNA sequence: TGCAGTGCTAGAGATCGGCAGATCGAGGCTTTCTTT. Translation gives CSARDRQIEAFF.